Listed here are 6 T cell receptor beta chains from one sample, sequenced in a study of cytomegalovirus exposure and HLA in healthy donors. 13 Jbeta primers and 60 Vbeta primers were used for the PCR. TCRdb keeps only in-frame clones here, not all; method: immunoSEQ multiplex PCR. The sample has roughly 150,000 clones, about 70% seen once. The sequenced material came from PBMCs. The receptors were gathered from a male donor in good health and CMV-seronegative.

V and J are TRBV7-9 and TRBJ1-2; D is ambiguous. Germline V gene lookup returns CDR1 SEHNR and CDR2 FQNEAQ (reference sequence). The CDR3 sequence is 12 residues long. Trimming left V 3 bases short and J 6 bases short, with 8 bases between. CDR3 amino acids: CASSFGSDGYTF. For the CDR3, the DNA is TGTGCCAGCAGCTTCGGTTCGGATGGCTACACCTTC. The whole variable domain, remainder taken from reference TRBV7-9 and TRBJ1-2, is DTGVSQNPRHKITKRGQNVTFRCDPISEHNRLYWYRQTLGQGPEFLTYFQNEAQLEKSRLLSDRFSAERPKGSFSTLEIQRTEQGDSAMYLCASSFGSDGYTFGSGTRLTVV.

This clone was seen a handful of times. The CDR3 nucleotides read TGTGCCAGCAGCGACTCCGTTGGGGGCGGCTACACCTTC. Encoded protein: CASSDSVGGGYTF. The chain uses TRBV7-9 and TRBJ1-2, with D possibly TRBD1 on 6 matching bases. Germline V CDR1 and CDR2: SEHNR, FQNEAQ (reference sequence). The CDR3 is 13 residues long. Between the trimmed V and J ends, which lost 5 bases and 8 bases, there was a span of 15 bases.

This clone has only a few counts. The rearrangement joins TRBV27 to TRBJ2-7, with a weak D call TRBD1 (6 bases). Trimming removed 2 bases from V and 4 bases from J, with 9 bases in between. The CDR3 length is 13 residues. Germline V gene lookup returns CDR1 MNHEY and CDR2 SMNVEV (reference sequence). CDR3 nucleotide sequence: TGTGCCAGCAGTTTAAAAGGACAGTACGAGCAGTACTTC. This gives the protein CASSLKGQYEQYF.

The V call is TRBV5-1, the J call TRBJ2-5, with 10 bases matching TRBD1. Unmatched junction bases numbered 7, after V lost 4 bases and J lost 4 bases. CDR3 size: 15 residues. The germline V gene encodes CDR1 SGHRS and CDR2 YFSETQ. CDR3 nucleotides: TGCGCCAGCAGCGATTGGGACAGGGGAGGAGAGACCCAGTACTTC. Its translation: CASSDWDRGGETQYF.

The chain couples TRBV5-1 to TRBJ2-5, with D possibly TRBD2 on 5 matching bases. Trimming left V 4 bases short and J 5 bases short, with 21 bases between. Germline lookup yields CDR1 SGHRS and CDR2 YFSETQ. CDR3 length equals 16 residues. The CDR3 loop is CASSPGPGPGGETQYF. CDR3 bases: TGCGCCAGCAGCCCTGGACCGGGCCCCGGCGGGGAGACCCAGTACTTC. The variable domain in full, with the rest retrieved from reference TRBV5-1 and TRBJ2-5, is KAGVTQTPRYLIKTRGQQVTLSCSPISGHRSVSWYQQTPGQGLQFLFEYFSETQRNKGNFPGRFSGRQFSNSRSEMNVSTLELGDSALYLCASSPGPGPGGETQYFGPGTRLLVL.

The rearrangement uses TRBV5-1 and TRBJ1-2; 8 bases are shared with TRBD1. The CDR3 has 14 amino acids. Germline CDR1 reads SGHRS; CDR2 reads YFSETQ. V lost 2 bases and J lost 7; bases outside the gene matches: 7. The CDR3 protein is CASSLGQGAGGYTF. CDR3 DNA sequence: TGCGCCAGCAGCTTAGGTCAGGGGGCTGGTGGCTACACCTTC.